The 19 T cell receptor beta chains below were found in one sample sequenced in a study of cytomegalovirus exposure and HLA in healthy donors. The PCR employed 60 Vbeta primers together with 13 Jbeta primers. TCRdb's copy holds only in-frame clones and misses some; the assay was immunoSEQ multiplex PCR. The data show 200,000 or so clones, with 82% seen just once and roughly 0.098% held by the top ten. The source material was PBMCs. These receptors all come from a boy between 2 and 10 years old in good health and CMV-seronegative.

This clone was detected a few times. The V call is TRBV19, the J call TRBJ1-2, with D maybe TRBD1 (6 bases). Germline CDR1 reads LNHDA; CDR2 reads SQIVND (reference sequence). V lost 7 bases, J lost 6 bases, and 18 bases lay in between. This CDR3 region has 14 residues. The CDR3 loop is CASNILQGTNGYTF. For the CDR3, the DNA is TGTGCCAGTAATATCCTTCAGGGGACGAATGGCTACACCTTC.

This chain uses TRBV6-1 with TRBJ1-4, with D unresolved. Trimming shortened V by 4 bases and J by 7 bases, and 16 bases separated the two germline ends. The CDR3 is made up of 15 amino acids. Germline assignment: CDR1 MNHNS and CDR2 SASEGT. In nucleotides, the CDR3 is TGTGCCAGCAGTGCCGGGAATCGGCTAGGTGAAAAACTGTTTTTT. Translating it yields CASSAGNRLGEKLFF.

V is TRBV6-1 and J is TRBJ1-6; 8 positions agree with TRBD1. The V gene's germline CDR1 is MNHNS and CDR2 SASEGT. The CDR3 loop spans 15 amino acids. Trimming at V came to 4 bases and at J to 8 bases, leaving 7 bases not matched to a gene. CDR3 amino acids: CASSAQGAADSPLHF. In nucleotides, the CDR3 is TGTGCCAGCAGTGCGCAGGGGGCGGCGGATTCACCCCTCCACTTT.

The V and J genes are TRBV5-1 and TRBJ2-5, with TRBD1 matching 9 bases. The CDR3 is made up of 16 amino acids. In germline, CDR1 is SGHRS, CDR2 YFSETQ. Trimming at V came to 6 bases and at J to 2 bases, leaving 11 bases not matched to a gene. The CDR3 nucleotides read TGCGCCAGCAACCGGGTAGGGACAGGGACTCAAGAGACCCAGTACTTC. This encodes CASNRVGTGTQETQYF. Supplemented by reference TRBV5-1 and TRBJ2-5, the full variable domain reads KAGVTQTPRYLIKTRGQQVTLSCSPISGHRSVSWYQQTPGQGLQFLFEYFSETQRNKGNFPGRFSGRQFSNSRSEMNVSTLELGDSALYLCASNRVGTGTQETQYFGPGTRLLVL.

The genes are TRBV5-8 and TRBJ2-7; D may be TRBD1 (6 bases). Germline V gene lookup returns CDR1 SGHTS and CDR2 YDEGEE. The V gene lost 3 bases and the J gene lost 4 bases, with 8 bases spanning the gap. This CDR3 has 12 residues. The CDR3 nucleotides are TGTGCCAGCAGCTCGACAGGTTACGAGCAGTACTTC. Protein: CASSSTGYEQYF.

This CDR3 is CASSLTAGGRSPLHF. The DNA for the CDR3 is TGCGCCAGCAGCTTGACGGCAGGCGGGAGGTCACCCCTCCACTTT. The chain recombines TRBV5-1 with TRBJ1-6; no clear D gene. Germline loops: CDR1 SGHRS, CDR2 YFSETQ. CDR3 length equals 15 residues. Trimming stripped 1 base from V and 10 bases from J, with 15 bases between.

The chain employs TRBV7-2 and TRBJ2-5; D unclear. This CDR3 has 14 amino acids. Trimming removed 3 bases from V and 4 bases from J, with 12 bases in between. The germline V gene has CDR1 SGHTA and CDR2 FQGNSA. The CDR3 DNA follows: TGTGCCAGCAGCTTCAGTAGCCTAGGAGAGACCCAGTACTTC. The encoded protein is CASSFSSLGETQYF. The variable domain in full, with the rest retrieved from reference TRBV7-2 and TRBJ2-5, is GAGVSQSPSNKVTEKGKDVELRCDPISGHTALYWYRQSLGQGLEFLIYFQGNSAPDKSGLPSDRFSAERTGGSVSTLTIQRTQQEDSAVYLCASSFSSLGETQYFGPGTRLLVL.

The chain carries TRBV9 and TRBJ1-1, with D possibly being TRBD1 (5 bases). The CDR3 extends over 14 amino acids. Germline CDR1 is SGDLS and CDR2 is YYNGEE. V shed 4 bases and J shed 1 base, with 11 bases lying between them. CDR3 amino acids: CASSLSDRNTEAFF. The CDR3 nucleotides read TGTGCCAGCAGCCTTTCTGACAGGAACACTGAAGCTTTCTTT.

The CDR3 loop is CASQLSGTGRYGYTF. As DNA, the CDR3 is TGCGCCAGCCAACTTTCCGGGACAGGGAGATATGGCTACACCTTC. The chain combines TRBV5-1 with TRBJ1-2; TRBD1 matches at 9 bases. Trimming took 7 bases from V and 5 from J; bases not matched to a gene: 12. CDR1 is SGHRS, CDR2 YFSETQ, per germline. This CDR3 has 15 residues.

The chain is built from TRBV5-4 and TRBJ2-5; 8 bases match TRBD1. V was pared by 0 bases and J by 4 bases, with 5 bases of the junction left unmatched. Germline V gives CDR1 SGHNT, CDR2 YYREEE (reference sequence). The CDR3 has 15 amino acids. The CDR3 here is CASSLELDRVETQYF. The CDR3 DNA follows: TGTGCCAGCAGCTTGGAATTGGACAGGGTAGAGACCCAGTACTTC. Together with reference TRBV5-4 and TRBJ2-5, the CDR3 gives the full variable domain: ETGVTQSPTHLIKTRGQQVTLRCSSQSGHNTVSWYQQALGQGPQFIFQYYREEENGRGNFPPRFSGLQFPNYSSELNVNALELDDSALYLCASSLELDRVETQYFGPGTRLLVL.

This clone showed up just a few times. The rearrangement uses TRBV20-1 and TRBJ2-1; D gene ambiguous. The germline V gene has CDR1 DFQATT and CDR2 SNEGSKA (reference sequence). V was clipped by 7 bases and J by 3 bases, with 4 bases between them. The CDR3 runs 10 residues. CDR3 in DNA: TGCAGTGGAGGCTACAATGAGCAGTTCTTC. It yields the protein CSGGYNEQFF.

The CDR3 bases are TGTGCCAGTGCGGGGGTGAAAGGGGCAGTCGATGGCTACACCTTC. Translated, it gives CASAGVKGAVDGYTF. The V and J genes are TRBV27 and TRBJ1-2, with D possibly being TRBD1 (5 bases). CDR3 size: 15 residues. CDR1 and CDR2 (germline): MNHEY, SMNVEV (reference sequence). V was shortened by 9 bases and J by 6 bases, with 23 bases between the two germline ends.

The chain employs TRBV7-9 and TRBJ2-3, with 7 positions matching TRBD1. Germline-derived CDR1 and CDR2 are SEHNR and FQNEAQ (reference sequence). J lost 5 bases, V lost 8 bases, and 7 bases had no gene match. The CDR3 runs 13 residues. Written as DNA, the CDR3 is TGTGCCAGCGCTGACAGGGACCTAGATACGCAGTATTTT. This gives the protein CASADRDLDTQYF.

DNA for the CDR3: TGTGCCAGCAGCTTCGACAGGGCAAATTGGAATGAGCAGTTCTTC. Translating it yields CASSFDRANWNEQFF. The chain couples TRBV7-3 to TRBJ2-1, with 7 bases aligning to TRBD1. The CDR3 sequence is 15 residues long. V lost 3 bases and J lost 7; bases outside the gene matches: 9. Germline CDR1 is SGHTA and CDR2 is FQGTGA.

This chain connects TRBV25-1 to TRBJ2-1; 7 bases line up with TRBD1. The CDR3 is 14 residues long. Germline CDR1 and CDR2: MGHDK and SYGVNS. The junction had 4 bases not matched to a gene; V was cut back by 2 bases and J by 6 bases. The CDR3 nucleotides are TGTGCCAGCAGTGAAGAGGGACAGCTCAATGAGCAGTTCTTC. It yields the protein CASSEEGQLNEQFF.

This clone was recorded a few times. The V and J genes are TRBV10-3 and TRBJ2-3; TRBD2 matches 11 bases. V lost 8 bases and J lost 2; bases outside the gene matches: 9. Germline CDR1 ENHRY, CDR2 SYGVKD. This CDR3 spans 16 amino acids. The CDR3 here is CAIGTRTSGYTDTQYF. The CDR3 bases are TGTGCCATCGGGACTAGGACTAGCGGGTACACAGATACGCAGTATTTT.

The genes are TRBV15 and TRBJ1-1; no definite D call. The CDR3 totals 14 residues. The V end was cut by 6 bases, the J end by 4 bases, with 15 bases between. From germline, CDR1 is LNHNV and CDR2 YYDKDF (reference sequence). In DNA form, the CDR3 reads TGTGCCACCAGGAGGGATTTTGAAGGCACTGAAGCTTTCTTT. As protein: CATRRDFEGTEAFF.

The V gene is TRBV6-4, the J gene TRBJ2-5; 10 bases line up with TRBD1. The CDR3 extends over 16 amino acids. Germline lookup yields CDR1 MRHNA and CDR2 SNTAGT. J was trimmed by 5 bases and V by 4 bases; bases with no gene match: 10. The CDR3 sequence: CASSVRLWDRGETQYF. DNA for the CDR3: TGTGCCAGCAGTGTGCGGCTTTGGGACAGGGGCGAGACCCAGTACTTC.

This chain links TRBV11-1 with TRBJ2-7, with a tentative D call TRBD1 (5 bases). The DNA end lines up better with TRBJ2-1; the J call may be wrong. The CDR3 is 14 amino acids. CDR1 is SGHAT, CDR2 FQDESV, per germline (reference sequence). This chain's CDR3 is CASSLLTGVYEQFF. The CDR3 DNA follows: TGTGCCAGCAGCCTCTTAACAGGAGTGTATGAGCAGTTCTTC.